This entry lists 13 T cell receptor beta chains sequenced from one sample in a study of control samples from healthy donors and cancer patients. Assay: immunoSEQ multiplex PCR; the TCRdb copy retains only in-frame clones and omits some. This sample has about 120,000 clones, with around nine tenths found just once. The sample was blood. These receptors were obtained from a man aged 25 to 45 in good health.

This chain joins TRBV7-2 and TRBJ1-2; D not certain. This CDR3 comprises 13 residues. Germline loops: CDR1 SGHTA, CDR2 FQGNSA. With 6 bases removed from V and 6 bases from J, the gap between germline ends came to 14 bases. The CDR3 nucleotides read TGTGCCAGCAGGTTACAGATTTCGGATGGCTACACCTTC. This encodes CASRLQISDGYTF.

This chain links TRBV5-1 with TRBJ2-1; 7 nucleotides line up with TRBD2. The CDR3 runs 16 residues. CDR1 SGHRS and CDR2 YFSETQ come from the germline V gene. The junction had 9 bases not matched to a gene; V was cut back by 6 bases and J by 0 bases. CDR3 loop: CASNPRGVSSYNEQFF. The CDR3 nucleotides are TGCGCCAGCAACCCTCGGGGGGTTAGCTCCTACAATGAGCAGTTCTTC.

The rearrangement joins TRBV5-1 to TRBJ2-1; unclear D gene. The CDR3 has 16 amino acids. Trimming stripped 4 bases from V and 5 bases from J, with 19 bases between. Germline V gene lookup returns CDR1 SGHRS and CDR2 YFSETQ. The CDR3: CASSLPWEQRHNEQFF. CDR3 DNA sequence: TGCGCCAGCAGCCTCCCCTGGGAACAACGGCACAATGAGCAGTTCTTC.

This chain links TRBV19 with TRBJ1-2; TRBD1 might be the D (6 bases). The ends were cut back, 8 bases at V and 5 bases at J, with 18 bases in the middle. The CDR3 runs to 14 residues. The germline V gene has CDR1 LNHDA and CDR2 SQIVND (reference sequence). CDR3 sequence: CASRVGTPGYGYTF. The DNA for the CDR3 is TGTGCCAGTCGTGTTGGGACACCGGGTTATGGCTACACCTTC.

This chain connects TRBV7-3 to TRBJ1-1; possible D gene TRBD1, 6 bases. Germline V gene lookup returns CDR1 SGHTA and CDR2 FQGTGA. This CDR3 spans 14 amino acids. The V gene lost 4 bases and the J gene lost 7 bases, with 16 bases spanning the gap. For the CDR3, the DNA is TGTGCCAGCAGCTCCTCCGGGGGCTGGGGTGAAGCTTTCTTT. Amino acids: CASSSSGGWGEAFF. Supplemented by reference TRBV7-3 and TRBJ1-1, the full variable domain reads GAGVSQTPSNKVTEKGKYVELRCDPISGHTALYWYRQSLGQGPEFLIYFQGTGAADDSGLPNDRFFAVRPEGSVSTLKIQRTERGDSAVYLCASSSSGGWGEAFFGQGTRLTVV.

This chain uses TRBV5-8 with TRBJ2-5; the match to TRBD1 covers 8 bases. J was trimmed by 4 bases and V by 5 bases; bases with no gene match: 4. The germline V gene has CDR1 SGHTS and CDR2 YDEGEE. The CDR3 covers 13 residues. In DNA form, the CDR3 reads TGTGCCAGCAGTCGGGACAGGATAGAGACCCAGTACTTC. It codes for CASSRDRIETQYF.

J is TRBJ1-5 and V is TRBV7-8; 9 bases agree with TRBD1. V gave up 5 bases and J gave up 4 bases; unmatched junction bases: 3. CDR3 length: 14 residues. Germline assignment: CDR1 SGHVS and CDR2 FQNEAQ. The CDR3, as DNA: TGTGCCAGCAGCAAAGGGACAGGGAATCAGCCCCAGCATTTT. This encodes CASSKGTGNQPQHF.

V and J are TRBV15 and TRBJ1-4; D is ambiguous. The V end was cut by 1 base, the J end by 5 bases, with 11 bases between. The germline CDR1 and CDR2 sequences are LNHNV and YYDKDF (reference sequence). The CDR3 length is 15 residues. CDR3 DNA: TGTGCCACCAGCAGAGGGGCAGGAAAAAATGAAAAACTGTTTTTT. As protein: CATSRGAGKNEKLFF.

A remark on this clone: Different DNA sequences within this sample yield the same CDR3. The rearrangement links TRBV5-5 to TRBJ1-1, with D perhaps matching TRBD1 (5 bases). The V end was cut by 0 bases, the J end by 5 bases, with 11 bases between. CDR3 size: 14 residues. CDR1 SGHKS and CDR2 YYEKEE come from the germline V gene (reference sequence). The CDR3 loop reads CASSLATGGTEAFF. CDR3 bases: TGTGCCAGCAGCTTGGCCACGGGGGGGACTGAAGCTTTCTTT.

This clone appeared a few times. This chain joins TRBV28 and TRBJ1-1; 9 bases align to TRBD1. CDR3 length: 13 amino acids. Unmatched junction bases numbered 7, after V lost 6 bases and J lost 8 bases. The V gene's germline CDR1 is MDHEN and CDR2 SYDVKM. DNA for the CDR3: TGTGCCAGCAGGAGCGACAGGGGGGAAGAAGCTTTCTTT. Translated, it gives CASRSDRGEEAFF.

This clone was seen more than once but under ten times. This chain uses TRBV7-6 with TRBJ1-6, with a possible D match to TRBD1 (6 bases). V was clipped by 3 bases and J by 6 bases, with 12 bases between them. The CDR3 has 15 amino acids. Per the germline V gene, CDR1 is SGHVS and CDR2 is FNYEAQ. CDR3 nucleotides: TGTGCCAGCAGCTTTGAGACAGGACCTAATTCACCCCTCCACTTT. Its translation: CASSFETGPNSPLHF.

The chain recombines TRBV14 with TRBJ1-2; no firm D call. V lost 0 bases, J lost 4 bases, and 6 bases lay in between. The CDR3 totals 13 residues. Germline CDR1 is SGHDN and CDR2 is FVKESK. Written as DNA, the CDR3 is TGTGCCAGCAGCCAAGATTTAACCTATGGCTACACCTTC. Translation gives CASSQDLTYGYTF.

V is TRBV7-9 and J is TRBJ1-4; D is undetermined. The V gene's germline CDR1 is SEHNR and CDR2 FQNEAQ (reference sequence). V dropped 1 base and J dropped 8 bases, with 17 bases sitting between them. This CDR3 is 16 amino acids long. The CDR3 is CASSLGNSSWREKLFF. The CDR3 DNA follows: TGTGCCAGCAGCTTAGGAAACAGCTCATGGCGGGAAAAACTGTTTTTT.